The 25 T cell receptor beta chains below all came from one sample that was sequenced in a study of OX40 agonist ivuxolimab in advanced cancers. Clones were sequenced by immunoSEQ multiplex PCR, and TCRdb holds only the in-frame ones, with some missing. The sample records around 23,000 clones, more than 80% being singletons. The sample in question was CD4+ or CD8+ T cells sorted from blood, obtained in a trial of the OX40 agonist ivuxolimab. Receptors originate from an adult with an advanced solid tumor such as melanoma, head and neck, liver or kidney cancer.

The chain has TRBV19 and TRBJ2-5; D ambiguous. Trimming took off 3 bases at V and 2 bases at J, with 7 bases between the two ends. Per the germline V gene, CDR1 is LNHDA and CDR2 is SQIVND (reference sequence). This CDR3 contains 13 residues. CDR3 in DNA: TGTGCCAGTAGTATCAATGGACAAGAGACCCAGTACTTC. This gives the protein CASSINGQETQYF.

The chain employs TRBV13 and TRBJ2-1; TRBD2 matches 7 bases. V was clipped by 7 bases and J by 10 bases; unmatched bases: 13. Per the germline V gene, CDR1 is PRHDT and CDR2 is FYEKMQ (reference sequence). The CDR3 extends over 14 amino acids. CDR3 loop: CASTWGGRPGEQFF. The CDR3 DNA is TGTGCCAGCACATGGGGGGGTCGACCTGGGGAGCAGTTCTTC.

J is TRBJ2-1 and V is TRBV30; perhaps TRBD1 as D (6 bases). V was shortened by 5 bases and J by 8 bases, with 13 bases between the two germline ends. CDR3 size: 12 residues. CDR1 GTSNPN and CDR2 SVGIG come from the germline V gene (reference sequence). CDR3 bases: TGTGCCTGGGACAGGCTCAACGATGAGCAGTTCTTC. It is translated as CAWDRLNDEQFF.

This clone was counted between two and nine times. Within the sample, other DNA sequences also encode this same CDR3. The genes are TRBV5-1 and TRBJ1-1, with D possibly matching TRBD1 (6 bases). This CDR3 contains 14 residues. V was trimmed by 1 base and J by 0 bases, leaving 7 bases between them. Germline V lookup: CDR1 SGHRS, CDR2 YFSETQ. The CDR3 DNA is TGCGCCAGCAGCTTGTGGGACATGAACACTGAAGCTTTCTTT. This sequence encodes CASSLWDMNTEAFF.

In the case of this clone: At one end the junction does not follow the germline gene, possibly because of a read error. DNA for the CDR3: TGTGCCAGCGGGGGACAGGGGGCGAATACCGGGGAGCTGTTTTTT. Translating it yields CASGGQGANTGELFF. The V call is TRBV4-2, the J call TRBJ2-2, with 12 bases matching TRBD1. This CDR3 spans 15 amino acids. CDR1 and CDR2 (germline): LGHNA, YNFKEQ.

As to this clone: The identical CDR3 is also encoded by other nucleotide sequences in the sample. The chain employs TRBV19 and TRBJ2-7, with unresolved D. Germline lookup yields CDR1 LNHDA and CDR2 SQIVND (reference sequence). V lost 5 bases and J 0 bases, leaving 11 bases between the germline ends. This CDR3 region has 14 residues. The CDR3 sequence: CASSLSLTSYEQYF. The CDR3 bases are TGTGCCAGTAGTCTTTCCTTGACCTCCTACGAGCAGTACTTC.

The J gene is TRBJ2-1, the V gene TRBV4-2; TRBD2 agrees at 7 bases. Germline CDR1 LGHNA, CDR2 YNFKEQ. The CDR3 length is 14 residues. V shed 2 bases and J 9 bases; nucleotides not matched to a gene: 7. CDR3 loop: CASSQYPTSPEQFF. The CDR3 DNA is TGTGCCAGCAGCCAATATCCGACTAGCCCTGAGCAGTTCTTC.

The chain uses TRBV5-8 and TRBJ2-5; 9 bases align to TRBD2. The junction had 5 bases not matched to a gene; V was cut back by 4 bases and J by 1 base. Germline V CDR1 and CDR2: SGHTS, YDEGEE. The CDR3 spans 15 residues. The CDR3 loop reads CASSPTSGAQETQYF. The CDR3, as DNA: TGTGCCAGCAGCCCGACTAGCGGAGCCCAAGAGACCCAGTACTTC.

The chain links TRBV16 to TRBJ2-1, with a possible D match to TRBD1 (5 bases). The CDR3 spans 13 residues. CDR1 KGHSY and CDR2 FQNENV come from the germline V gene. V was cut by 2 bases and J by 3 bases, with 5 bases left in between. In DNA, the CDR3 is TGTGCCAGCAGCCAAGGACACTACAATGAGCAGTTCTTC. It is translated as CASSQGHYNEQFF. Complete variable domain (other parts from reference TRBV16 and TRBJ2-1): GEEVAQTPKHLVRGEGQKAKLYCAPIKGHSYVFWYQQVLKNEFKFLISFQNENVFDETGMPKERFSAKCLPNSPCSLEIQATKLEDSAVYFCASSQGHYNEQFFGPGTRLTVL.

J is TRBJ1-1 and V is TRBV4-1; D remains ambiguous. CDR3 length: 17 residues. V lost 0 bases to trimming and J lost 1 base, with 15 bases between them. Germline V gene sequence: CDR1 MGHRA, CDR2 YSYEKL. The CDR3 protein is CASSQDFYPGRNTEAFF. CDR3 nucleotide sequence: TGCGCCAGCAGCCAAGATTTTTATCCTGGGCGGAACACTGAAGCTTTCTTT.

This clone rates as medium-sized. The rearrangement uses TRBV28 and TRBJ2-7; D remains unclear. This CDR3 is 14 amino acids long. Trimming removed 3 bases from V and 2 bases from J, with 11 bases in between. Germline V lookup: CDR1 MDHEN, CDR2 SYDVKM. CDR3 DNA sequence: TGTGCCAGCAGTTTCCAGACGGAAACCTACGAGCAGTACTTC. Translating gives CASSFQTETYEQYF.

This chain connects TRBV5-1 to TRBJ2-1, with TRBD2 identical over 9 bases. CDR1 and CDR2 (germline): SGHRS, YFSETQ. V dropped 3 bases and J dropped 4; count of bases not matched to a gene: 8. The length of the CDR3 is 16 residues. CDR3 in amino acids: CASSSEAGGWYNEQFF. CDR3 sequence (DNA): TGCGCCAGCAGCTCAGAAGCGGGAGGTTGGTACAATGAGCAGTTCTTC.

The rearrangement links TRBV19 to TRBJ1-5; D not resolved. This CDR3 has 13 amino acids. The germline V gene has CDR1 LNHDA and CDR2 SQIVND (reference sequence). Trimming shortened V by 1 base and J by 4 bases, and 5 bases separated the two germline ends. CDR3 in amino acids: CASSIAENQPQHF. The CDR3 nucleotides are TGTGCCAGTAGTATAGCGGAGAATCAGCCCCAGCATTTT.

The V and J genes are TRBV5-1 and TRBJ2-7, with 7 positions matching TRBD2. The V gene's germline CDR1 is SGHRS and CDR2 YFSETQ. The CDR3 contains 15 residues. Trimming took 1 base from V and 0 from J; bases not matched to a gene: 4. In DNA, the CDR3 is TGCGCCAGCAGCTTGTCGGGGGGAGGCTCCTACGAGCAGTACTTC. It encodes CASSLSGGGSYEQYF.

The chain recombines TRBV4-1 with TRBJ1-2, with D perhaps TRBD1 (5 bases). CDR3 length: 14 residues. CDR1 is MGHRA, CDR2 YSYEKL, per germline. The germline V and J ends were trimmed by 0 bases and 7 bases, with 12 bases remaining between them. CDR3 sequence: CASSQDRQLGGYTF. CDR3 sequence (DNA): TGCGCCAGCAGCCAAGATCGACAGCTCGGTGGCTACACCTTC.

The CDR3 loop is CASSTGQFYEQYF. The CDR3 DNA sequence: TGCGCCAGCAGCACCGGACAGTTTTACGAGCAGTACTTC. V is TRBV5-1 and J is TRBJ2-7; possibly TRBD1 for D (6 bases). The CDR3 totals 13 residues. The V gene's germline CDR1 is SGHRS and CDR2 YFSETQ. The ends were cut back, 4 bases at V and 4 bases at J, with 12 bases in the middle.

The genes are TRBV27 and TRBJ1-3, with D perhaps TRBD1 (5 bases). Germline V lookup: CDR1 MNHEY, CDR2 SMNVEV (reference sequence). The CDR3 covers 16 residues. Trimming removed 6 bases from V and 4 bases from J, with 19 bases in between. The CDR3 sequence is CASSLNGGSSGNTIYF. For the CDR3, the DNA is TGTGCCAGCAGCCTCAACGGGGGGTCCTCCGGAAACACCATATATTTT.

The chain carries TRBV4-1 and TRBJ2-7; 10 nucleotides agree with TRBD1. Germline lookup yields CDR1 MGHRA and CDR2 YSYEKL. The CDR3 length is 15 residues. Trimming at V came to 2 bases and at J to 7 bases, leaving 8 bases not matched to a gene. The CDR3 spells CASSQRGTGVREQYF. The CDR3 DNA follows: TGCGCCAGCAGCCAACGTGGGACAGGGGTGAGAGAGCAGTACTTC.

This chain links TRBV19 with TRBJ2-1, with a tentative D call TRBD1 (5 bases). CDR1 is LNHDA and CDR2 is SQIVND in the germline V gene (reference sequence). The CDR3 totals 14 residues. Between the trimmed V and J ends, which lost 3 bases and 6 bases, there was a span of 12 bases. DNA of the CDR3: TGTGCCAGTAGTATCAGCCAGGGCGGCAATGAGCAGTTCTTC. It translates to CASSISQGGNEQFF.

The J gene is TRBJ2-5, the V gene TRBV28; D uncertain. The V end was cut by 3 bases, the J end by 2 bases, with 10 bases between. The CDR3 extends over 14 amino acids. Germline V CDR1 and CDR2: MDHEN, SYDVKM. The CDR3 region has the DNA TGTGCCAGCAGTTTCGTGCTAACACAAGAGACCCAGTACTTC. It codes for CASSFVLTQETQYF.

This clone was counted once. The chain has TRBV7-9 and TRBJ2-7; 14 nucleotides agree with TRBD2. This CDR3 region has 16 residues. The junction had 9 bases not matched to a gene; V was cut back by 4 bases and J by 7 bases. In germline, CDR1 is SEHNR, CDR2 FQNEAQ (reference sequence). The CDR3 coding sequence is TGTGCCAGCAGCTGGCGACTAGCGGGAGGGTCGGAAGAGCAGTACTTC. Protein sequence: CASSWRLAGGSEEQYF.

The rearrangement links TRBV23-1 to TRBJ2-7; the D gene could be TRBD1 or TRBD2 (6 bases each). Being an ORF, TRBV23-1 has a function that is uncertain. The V end lost 1 base, the J end lost 4 bases, and 26 bases lay between the germline ends. CDR3 length equals 19 residues. In DNA, the CDR3 is TGCGCCAGCAGTCAATTGAGAGGGCTCTTGGGGGGCGGGCTGTACGAGCAGTACTTC. Amino acids: CASSQLRGLLGGGLYEQYF.

The chain is built from TRBV7-8 and TRBJ1-2; 8 bases align to TRBD1. V lost 2 bases, J lost 1 base, and 6 bases stayed unmatched. The CDR3 runs 16 residues. Germline V gives CDR1 SGHVS, CDR2 FQNEAQ. The CDR3 bases are TGTGCCAGCAGCTTACGTCCGGGACAGGTTAACTATGGCTACACCTTC. As protein: CASSLRPGQVNYGYTF.

The J gene is TRBJ2-1, the V gene TRBV5-1; TRBD2 matches at 8 bases. The CDR3 runs 15 residues. V lost 2 bases, J lost 0 bases, and 1 base stayed unmatched. Germline V gene lookup returns CDR1 SGHRS and CDR2 YFSETQ. CDR3 coding DNA: TGCGCCAGCAGCTTTAGCGGGAACTCCTACAATGAGCAGTTCTTC. Its protein is CASSFSGNSYNEQFF.

CDR3 protein: CASSILVAAEAFF. Here the CDR3 DNA reads TGTGCCAGTAGTATTCTGGTAGCCGCCGAAGCTTTCTTT. The gene calls are TRBV19 and TRBJ1-1; D not resolved. CDR3 length: 13 residues. The germline gives CDR1 LNHDA, CDR2 SQIVND (reference sequence). The V end lost 3 bases, the J end lost 8 bases, and 13 bases lay between the germline ends.